This TCR beta chain was found in a study of blood T cell repertoires in COVID-19. The trim removed 6 bases at V and 0 bases at J, leaving 1 base unmatched. Germline CDR1 is SGHRS and CDR2 is YFSETQ. The length of the CDR3 is 15 residues. Sequenced by immunoSEQ multiplex PCR; TCRdb stores in-frame clones only, minus some. In the table there are about 190,000 clones, more than 60% of which are singletons. Sequences were obtained from peripheral blood. This chain connects TRBV5-1 to TRBJ2-1; TRBD2 agrees at 12 bases. This receptor was identified in a woman between 50 and 59 years old with acute or convalescent COVID-19. The CDR3 sequence: CASTLAGGSYNEQFF. DNA of the CDR3: TGCGCCAGCACACTAGCGGGAGGCTCCTACAATGAGCAGTTCTTC.